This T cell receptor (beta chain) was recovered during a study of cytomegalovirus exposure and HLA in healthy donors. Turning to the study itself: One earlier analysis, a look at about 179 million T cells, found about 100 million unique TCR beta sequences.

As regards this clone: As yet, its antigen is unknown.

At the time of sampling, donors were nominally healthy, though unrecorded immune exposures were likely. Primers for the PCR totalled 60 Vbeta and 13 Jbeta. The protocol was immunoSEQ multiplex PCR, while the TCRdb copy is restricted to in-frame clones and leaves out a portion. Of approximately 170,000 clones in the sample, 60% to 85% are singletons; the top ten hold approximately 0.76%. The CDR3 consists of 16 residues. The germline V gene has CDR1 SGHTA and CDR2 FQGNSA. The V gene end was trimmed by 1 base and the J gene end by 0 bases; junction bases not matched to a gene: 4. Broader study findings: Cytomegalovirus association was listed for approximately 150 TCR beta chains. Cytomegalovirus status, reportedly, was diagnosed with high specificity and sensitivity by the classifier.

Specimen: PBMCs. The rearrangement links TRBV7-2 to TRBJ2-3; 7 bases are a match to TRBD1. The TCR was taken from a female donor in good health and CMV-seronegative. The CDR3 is CASSLVTGASTDTQYF. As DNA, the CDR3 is TGTGCCAGCAGCTTAGTTACAGGGGCCAGCACAGATACGCAGTATTTT.